This T cell receptor (beta chain) was obtained from a study of blood T cell repertoires in COVID-19. The CDR3 contains 14 residues. The V and J ends lost 6 bases and 5 bases, in that order; junction bases with no gene match: 7. Germline-derived CDR1 and CDR2 are ENHRY and SYGVKD. Profiling relied on immunoSEQ multiplex PCR, and the TCRdb table lists in-frame clones only, not all of them. The table lists fewer than 250,000 clones, 75% to 90% of them singletons. The chain joins TRBV10-3 to TRBJ2-7; 10 bases match TRBD1. The sample taken for sequencing was peripheral blood. The TCR sequence derives from a man in his 60s with acute or convalescent COVID-19. CDR3 nucleotide sequence: TGTGCCATCAGGAATGCGGGACAGGGGAACGAGCAGTACTTC. This encodes CAIRNAGQGNEQYF.